This TCR beta chain was observed in a study of cytomegalovirus exposure and HLA in healthy donors. It was with 60 Vbeta and 13 Jbeta primers that the PCR ran. Data came from immunoSEQ multiplex PCR; TCRdb stores just in-frame clones and leaves some out. Here the sample spans roughly 87,000 clones, about 76% being singletons. On this clone: Its antigen is not identified.

The CDR3 contains 14 residues. The trim removed 0 bases at V and 5 bases at J, leaving 3 bases unmatched. The V gene's germline CDR1 is GTSNPN and CDR2 SVGIG (reference sequence). Study-wide results and limits: Per published reports, the classifier diagnosed cytomegalovirus status with high specificity and sensitivity.

The rearrangement links TRBV30 to TRBJ2-3, with 9 nucleotides matching TRBD2. Sequenced: PBMCs. This TCR was sampled from a woman aged 40 to 50 in good health and CMV-seropositive. The DNA for the CDR3 is TGTGCCTGGAGTGTTAGCGGGGGTAGAGATACGCAGTATTTT. Protein sequence: CAWSVSGGRDTQYF.